One sample yielded the 21 T cell receptor beta chains listed below, sequenced in a study of OX40 agonist ivuxolimab in advanced cancers. The library came from the immunoSEQ multiplex PCR assay. Held by TCRdb, this immuneACCESS table contains in-frame sequences only and omits some clones. Under half of the omission traces to an unresolved V gene where checked; the cause of the rest is unknown. The sample data list tens of thousands of clones, and roughly 86% of these were observed just once. The top ten clonotypes cover approximately 4.8% of the sample. The sample was CD4+ or CD8+ T cells sorted from blood, taken in a trial of the OX40 agonist ivuxolimab. Receptor source: an adult with an advanced solid tumor such as melanoma, head and neck, liver or kidney cancer.

The gene calls are TRBV6-5 and TRBJ2-2; 9 bases agree with TRBD2. CDR3 size: 15 residues. Per the germline V gene, CDR1 is MNHEY and CDR2 is SVGAGI. V was clipped by 6 bases and J by 2 bases; unmatched bases: 4. This CDR3 is CASRVSGSNTGELFF. For the CDR3, the DNA is TGTGCCAGCAGGGTTAGCGGGAGTAACACCGGGGAGCTGTTTTTT.

The chain joins TRBV2 to TRBJ2-7, with 7 bases matching TRBD1. The V gene end was trimmed by 7 bases and the J gene end by 2 bases; junction bases not matched to a gene: 2. Germline CDR1 and CDR2: SNHLY and FYNNEI. The CDR3 is 12 amino acids. The CDR3 DNA follows: TGTGCCAGCACAGGACAGGCCTACGAGCAGTACTTC. This sequence encodes CASTGQAYEQYF.

The CDR3 spells CASSGSGLTGGYGEKLFF. The CDR3 nucleotides read TGTGCCAGCAGCGGATCCGGGTTGACAGGGGGGTATGGGGAAAAACTGTTTTTT. The gene calls are TRBV11-2 and TRBJ1-4; the match to TRBD1 covers 9 bases. Germline V gene sequence: CDR1 SGHAT, CDR2 FQNNGV. Unmatched junction bases numbered 18, after V lost 5 bases and J lost 8 bases. This CDR3 spans 18 amino acids. Using reference TRBV11-2 and TRBJ1-4 for the parts outside the CDR3, the full variable domain is EAGVAQSPRYKIIEKRQSVAFWCNPISGHATLYWYQQILGQGPKLLIQFQNNGVVDDSQLPKDRFSAERLKGVDSTLKIQPAKLEDSAVYLCASSGSGLTGGYGEKLFFGSGTQLSVL.

The CDR3 region has the DNA TGTGCCAGCAGCTTAGCGCGGCAGGGTTCCTACGAGCAGTACTTC. Encoded protein: CASSLARQGSYEQYF. The V gene is TRBV7-9, the J gene TRBJ2-7; D perhaps matches TRBD1 (5 bases). The V and J ends lost 0 bases and 1 base respectively, with 10 bases between them. Per the germline V gene, CDR1 is SEHNR and CDR2 is FQNEAQ (reference sequence). The CDR3 contains 15 residues.

This rearrangement joins TRBV10-3 to TRBJ1-1; a weak D match, TRBD1 (6 bases). The CDR3 extends over 16 amino acids. V dropped 7 bases and J dropped 0 bases, with 18 bases sitting between them. CDR1 and CDR2 from the germline V gene are ENHRY and SYGVKD. The CDR3 coding sequence is TGTGCCATCACGGGGACGGGGGGCTCCATGAACACTGAAGCTTTCTTT. It translates to CAITGTGGSMNTEAFF.

This clone was picked up one time. The rearrangement uses TRBV5-4 and TRBJ2-1; 10 bases align to TRBD2. Germline CDR1 and CDR2: SGHNT and YYREEE (reference sequence). The CDR3 is made up of 15 amino acids. V dropped 5 bases and J dropped 5; count of bases not matched to a gene: 7. CDR3 residues: CASSYGGLADNEQFF. The CDR3 DNA reads as TGTGCCAGCAGTTACGGTGGACTAGCGGACAATGAGCAGTTCTTC.

The chain uses TRBV7-9 and TRBJ1-4; 7 nucleotides line up with TRBD1. The CDR3 sequence is 15 residues long. Germline V gene sequence: CDR1 SEHNR, CDR2 FQNEAQ (reference sequence). With V trimmed by 3 bases and J by 4 bases, 5 bases remained unmatched. The CDR3 is CASSFGGTDNEKLFF. Here the CDR3 DNA reads TGTGCCAGCAGCTTTGGGGGGACAGATAATGAAAAACTGTTTTTT.

Concerning this clone itself: The same CDR3 also results from other DNA sequences found in this sample. The rearrangement links TRBV6-5 to TRBJ1-3, with D unresolved. Trimming took 0 bases from V and 4 from J, leaving 4 bases between them. Germline CDR1 is MNHEY and CDR2 is SVGAGI. The CDR3 consists of 13 residues. CDR3: CASSYSGGNTIYF. As DNA, the CDR3 is TGTGCCAGCAGTTACTCTGGAGGAAACACCATATATTTT.

Details on this clone: Other nucleotide sequences in the sample specify the same CDR3. The CDR3 coding sequence is TGCGCCAGCAGCTTGACAGGTTCCTACGAGCAGTACTTC. It translates to CASSLTGSYEQYF. The chain employs TRBV5-1 and TRBJ2-7; possible D gene TRBD1, 5 bases. CDR3 length: 13 amino acids. The germline V gene has CDR1 SGHRS and CDR2 YFSETQ. V was cut by 1 base and J by 1 base, with 6 bases left in between. The whole variable domain, filled in from reference TRBV5-1 and TRBJ2-7, reads KAGVTQTPRYLIKTRGQQVTLSCSPISGHRSVSWYQQTPGQGLQFLFEYFSETQRNKGNFPGRFSGRQFSNSRSEMNVSTLELGDSALYLCASSLTGSYEQYFGPGTRLTVT.

The gene calls are TRBV5-5 and TRBJ2-1; D is possibly TRBD1 (5 bases). The germline V and J ends were trimmed by 2 bases and 15 bases, with 18 bases remaining between them. The V gene's germline CDR1 is SGHKS and CDR2 YYEKEE (reference sequence). The CDR3 sequence is 13 residues long. This CDR3 reads CASSLTRTRVAFF. DNA for the CDR3: TGTGCCAGCAGCTTAACGAGGACAAGAGTGGCGTTCTTC.

The CDR3 is CASSPPDWQRHNEQFF. In DNA, the CDR3 is TGTGCCAGCAGCCCGCCTGATTGGCAGAGACACAATGAGCAGTTCTTC. This chain uses TRBV7-8 with TRBJ2-1; D uncertain. CDR3 size: 16 residues. Looked up from germline, CDR1 is SGHVS and CDR2 is FQNEAQ. V lost 5 bases and J lost 5, with 19 bases in between.

The J gene is TRBJ1-1, the V gene TRBV19; D ambiguous. Trimming took 1 base from V and 10 from J, leaving 7 bases between them. The CDR3 extends over 11 amino acids. Germline CDR1 LNHDA, CDR2 SQIVND (reference sequence). The CDR3 nucleotides are TGTGCCAGTAGTATAGGGGAGGGAGCTTTCTTT. This encodes CASSIGEGAFF. Full variable domain (rest looked up from reference TRBV19 and TRBJ1-1): DGGITQSPKYLFRKEGQNVTLSCEQNLNHDAMYWYRQDPGQGLRLIYYSQIVNDFQKGDIAEGYSVSREKKESFPLTVTSAQKNPTAFYLCASSIGEGAFFGQGTRLTVV.

This clone appeared once. V gene TRBV2 combines with J gene TRBJ1-5, with D possibly being TRBD1 (6 bases). V was shortened by 4 bases and J by 2 bases, with 9 bases between the two germline ends. This CDR3 comprises 14 residues. The germline V gene has CDR1 SNHLY and CDR2 FYNNEI. CDR3 sequence (DNA): TGTGCCAGCAGTGTGAACAGGGGCAATCAGCCCCAGCATTTT. Translated, it gives CASSVNRGNQPQHF.

The gene calls are TRBV5-4 and TRBJ2-5; 10 positions match TRBD2. Germline CDR1 SGHNT, CDR2 YYREEE (reference sequence). V gave up 3 bases and J gave up 1 base; unmatched junction bases: 6. The CDR3 runs 16 residues. The CDR3 loop is CASSSRTSGSQETQYF. CDR3 nucleotide sequence: TGTGCCAGCAGCTCTCGGACTAGCGGATCCCAAGAGACCCAGTACTTC. The variable domain in full, completed from reference TRBV5-4 and TRBJ2-5, reads ETGVTQSPTHLIKTRGQQVTLRCSSQSGHNTVSWYQQALGQGPQFIFQYYREEENGRGNFPPRFSGLQFPNYSSELNVNALELDDSALYLCASSSRTSGSQETQYFGPGTRLLVL.

This clone was counted between two and nine times. In nucleotides, the CDR3 is TGCGCCAGCTCCGATCCCGGGGTATCCCGCTACAATGAGCAGTTCTTC. As protein: CASSDPGVSRYNEQFF. The chain combines TRBV4-1 with TRBJ2-1, with a tentative D call TRBD2 (5 bases). The CDR3 extends over 16 amino acids. Trimming removed 8 bases at V and 3 bases at J, with 20 bases between. Per the germline V gene, CDR1 is MGHRA and CDR2 is YSYEKL.

This sequence joins TRBV15 and TRBJ1-5, with 10 positions matching TRBD1. CDR3 length equals 13 residues. Germline V gene sequence: CDR1 LNHNV, CDR2 YYDKDF (reference sequence). Germline trimming cut 8 bases from V and 7 bases from J; bases unmatched to any gene: 5. The DNA of the CDR3 is TGTGCCACCTCCGGGACAGGGGACCAGCCCCAGCATTTT. Protein sequence: CATSGTGDQPQHF.

The chain combines TRBV5-1 with TRBJ2-3; 7 nucleotides align to TRBD2. V lost 0 bases to trimming and J lost 3 bases; unmatched junction nucleotides: 7. The CDR3 covers 16 residues. The germline gives CDR1 SGHRS, CDR2 YFSETQ. The CDR3 reads CASSLAGGSRTDTQYF. The CDR3 coding sequence is TGCGCCAGCAGCTTGGCGGGCGGGAGTAGGACAGATACGCAGTATTTT. The full variable domain, its missing parts supplied by reference TRBV5-1 and TRBJ2-3, is KAGVTQTPRYLIKTRGQQVTLSCSPISGHRSVSWYQQTPGQGLQFLFEYFSETQRNKGNFPGRFSGRQFSNSRSEMNVSTLELGDSALYLCASSLAGGSRTDTQYFGPGTRLTVL.

This clone has just a few counts. This sequence joins TRBV30 and TRBJ1-2; the D is unclear. The CDR3 spans 14 residues. Trimming stripped 1 base from V and 5 bases from J, with 14 bases between. Germline lookup yields CDR1 GTSNPN and CDR2 SVGIG (reference sequence). CDR3 DNA: TGTGCCTGGAGTGGGGCCTTCAGGTCGTATGGCTACACCTTC. It translates to CAWSGAFRSYGYTF.

The V call is TRBV14, the J call TRBJ2-1; the match to TRBD1 covers 9 bases. CDR3 length: 15 residues. Germline-derived CDR1 and CDR2 are SGHDN and FVKESK. The V gene end was trimmed by 4 bases and the J gene end by 3 bases; junction bases not matched to a gene: 4. CDR3 protein: CASSPRTGVYNEQFF. The CDR3 DNA follows: TGTGCCAGCAGCCCTCGGACAGGGGTCTACAATGAGCAGTTCTTC.

The chain employs TRBV9 and TRBJ1-6; possible D gene TRBD1, 6 bases. Deletions cut 4 bases from V and 10 bases from J, with 15 bases between. CDR1 is SGDLS, CDR2 YYNGEE, per germline. The CDR3 totals 14 residues. The CDR3 protein is CASSLSGTSSPLHF. CDR3 bases: TGTGCCAGCAGCCTCTCCGGGACATCGTCACCCCTCCACTTT.

The chain carries TRBV11-2 and TRBJ2-7; 7 nucleotides agree with TRBD1. This CDR3 spans 14 amino acids. Trimming at V came to 3 bases and at J to 4 bases, leaving 6 bases not matched to a gene. Per the germline V gene, CDR1 is SGHAT and CDR2 is FQNNGV. The CDR3 DNA is TGTGCCAGCAGCTTCCGACAGGGTCCGTACGAGCAGTACTTC. It yields the protein CASSFRQGPYEQYF.